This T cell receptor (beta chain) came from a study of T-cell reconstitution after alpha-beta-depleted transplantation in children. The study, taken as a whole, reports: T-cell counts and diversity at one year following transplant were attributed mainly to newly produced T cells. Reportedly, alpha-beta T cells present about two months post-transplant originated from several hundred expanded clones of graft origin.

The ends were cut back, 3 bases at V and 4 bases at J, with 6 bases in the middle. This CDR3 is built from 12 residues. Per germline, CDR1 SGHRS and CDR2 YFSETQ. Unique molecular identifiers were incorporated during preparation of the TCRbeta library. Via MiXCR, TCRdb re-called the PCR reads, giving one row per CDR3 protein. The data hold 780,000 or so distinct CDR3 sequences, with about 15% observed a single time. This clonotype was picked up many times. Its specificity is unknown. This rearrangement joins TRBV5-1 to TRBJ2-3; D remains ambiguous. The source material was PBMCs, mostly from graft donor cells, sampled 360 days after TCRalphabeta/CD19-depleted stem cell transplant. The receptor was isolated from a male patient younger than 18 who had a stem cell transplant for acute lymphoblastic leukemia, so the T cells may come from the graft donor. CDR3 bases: TGCGCCAGCAGCTCCCTCCCAGATACGCAGTATTTT. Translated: CASSSLPDTQYF.